This section outlines one T cell receptor (beta chain) sequence together with its context. Antigen unknown. CDR3 size: 16 residues. From germline, CDR1 is SGHRS and CDR2 YFSETQ. V lost 0 bases, J lost 5 bases, and 3 bases stayed unmatched. Generated by immunoSEQ multiplex PCR, the TCRdb table keeps only in-frame clones and is missing some. The sample comprises 150,000 to 160,000 clones, about 89% of which are singletons, and 8% to 10% rests with the top ten. The data are from a study of T cell responses to AZD1222 COVID-19 vaccine. Study findings and constraints: A mostly white British donor set with more females was recruited, and clonal diversity was possibly underestimated.

V gene TRBV5-1 combines with J gene TRBJ1-4, with TRBD1 identical over 11 bases. This receptor was obtained from an adult who received the AZD1222 COVID-19 vaccine. Sample: peripheral blood, taken 28 days after the second AZD1222 dose. The CDR3 here is CASSLAGTGGNEKLFF. The CDR3 coding sequence is TGCGCCAGCAGCTTGGCGGGGACAGGGGGGAATGAAAAACTGTTTTTT.